What follows is one TCR beta chain and its context. Antigen specificity is unknown. These data originate in a study of CD8+ T cells in alopecia areata. Study findings and constraints: Mice showed TCR sharing more clearly than patients did, possibly owing to HLA.

Germline CDR1 and CDR2: SGDLS and YYNGEE. The CDR3 is made up of 14 amino acids. The junction had 2 bases not matched to a gene; V was cut back by 3 bases and J by 4 bases. Sequencing relied on a cDNA template that was reverse transcribed from extracted RNA. Profiled with immunoSEQ multiplex PCR; TCRdb holds only in-frame clones, not every one. The sample records 65,000 to 75,000 clones, under 55% being singletons. This rearrangement joins TRBV9 to TRBJ2-5, with 11 bases matching TRBD1. This clonotype originated in a human donor with alopecia areata. The sample in question was CD8+ T cells sorted from blood, obtained at week 0. CDR3 coding DNA: TGTGCCAGCAGCGGGACAGGGGGCCCAGAGACCCAGTACTTC. Protein product: CASSGTGGPETQYF.